These 4 T cell receptor beta chains came from one sample sequenced in a study of graft-versus-host responses after intestinal transplantation (dated by TCRdb to about 2021). To prepare the library, the immunoSEQ multiplex PCR assay was applied. Here the immuneACCESS table is served through TCRdb, limited to in-frame sequences with V and J called. Missing clones are a known gap in these copies; in checked studies unresolved V genes cover under half, and the rest lacks a known reason. The sample profile shows about 39,000 clones; over 90% of them were found once. The ten largest make up more than 0.2% of the sample. These receptors lack a known antigen. Read against the paper, the sample's time point label means: cells obtained before transplantation from donor or recipient. The sequenced sample was unstimulated CD8+ T cells sorted from spleen or lymph node cells, obtained before transplant. The receptors were sampled from a human donor who was the organ donor for an intestinal transplant.

This clone was observed a single time. The V call is TRBV4-3, the J call TRBJ1-4; no clear D. The CDR3 loop spans 15 amino acids. V was pared by 0 bases and J by 3 bases, with 8 bases between. Germline loops: CDR1 LGHNA, CDR2 YSLEER. The CDR3 nucleotides read TGCGCCAGCAGCCAAGATCCAGTCCCTAATGAAAAACTGTTTTTT. This gives the protein CASSQDPVPNEKLFF.

This chain connects TRBV6-4 to TRBJ2-3; 11 bases fit TRBD1. Germline lookup yields CDR1 MRHNA and CDR2 SNTAGT. Trimming cost V 3 bases and J 4 bases; bases outside gene matches: 0. This CDR3 is 14 amino acids long. The DNA for the CDR3 is TGTGCCAGCAGTGAGGGACAGGGGGCAGATACGCAGTATTTT. This gives the protein CASSEGQGADTQYF.

The genes are TRBV13 and TRBJ2-7; 7 nucleotides match TRBD2. The CDR3 is made up of 17 amino acids. V was pared by 7 bases and J by 0 bases, with 15 bases of the junction left unmatched. Germline V gene sequence: CDR1 PRHDT, CDR2 FYEKMQ (reference sequence). The CDR3 coding sequence is TGTGCCAGCACCAATTACCAGGAGCGGGACGGCTCCTACGAGCAGTACTTC. This encodes CASTNYQERDGSYEQYF. The full variable domain, with the rest looked up from reference TRBV13 and TRBJ2-7, is AAGVIQSPRHLIKEKRETATLKCYPIPRHDTVYWYQQGPGQDPQFLISFYEKMQSDKGSIPDRFSAQQFSDYHSELNMSSLELGDSALYFCASTNYQERDGSYEQYFGPGTRLTVT.

The rearrangement joins TRBV4-2 to TRBJ1-2, with D unclear. Germline lookup yields CDR1 LGHNA and CDR2 YNFKEQ. V was cut by 1 base and J by 4 bases, with 10 bases left in between. The CDR3 has 14 amino acids. Here the CDR3 DNA reads TGTGCCAGCAGCCAAGTATTGGTCAGCTATGGCTACACCTTC. It codes for CASSQVLVSYGYTF.